The rows below give T cell receptor beta chains drawn from one sample of a study of cytomegalovirus exposure and HLA in healthy donors. Only in-frame clones appear in the TCRdb table, and some are missing; sequencing was by immunoSEQ multiplex PCR. The top ten clones hold about 3.5% of a sample with approximately 120,000 clones, 78% of them seen once. The sample comprised PBMCs. Every receptor here comes from a man in his forties in good health and CMV-seronegative. The CDR3 runs from the conserved cysteine through the conserved F or W. A D gene is named only where the DNA matches it firmly. The listing skips clone size in some rows; elsewhere it reads once, few, many or a size class.

NA	TRBV6-5	TRBJ2-7	TRBD1	CASSYEDRSYEQYF	TGTGCCAGCAGTTACGAGGACAGGTCCTACGAGCAGTACTTC
NA	TRBV27	TRBJ2-7	TRBD1	CASSWTGGSSYEQYF	TGTGCCAGCAGCTGGACAGGGGGAAGCTCCTACGAGCAGTACTTC
few	TRBV7-2	TRBJ1-1	NA	CASSLATGTEAFF	TGTGCCAGCAGCTTAGCGACGGGGACTGAAGCTTTCTTT
NA	TRBV11-2	TRBJ2-7	NA	CASSKEGFLGSYEQYF	TGTGCCAGCAGCAAAGAGGGGTTCCTCGGGAGTTACGAGCAGTACTTC
NA	TRBV4-1	TRBJ1-4	NA	CASSQDIQLGRTNEKLFF	TGCGCCAGCAGCCAAGACATTCAGCTGGGCAGAACTAATGAAAAACTGTTTTTT
NA	TRBV5-1	TRBJ1-6	NA	CASSLDGQNYSPLHF	TGCGCCAGCAGCTTGGATGGGCAGAACTATTCACCCCTCCACTTT
NA	TRBV23-1	TRBJ1-2	NA	CASSRSGNYGYTF	TGCGCCAGCAGTCGAAGCGGGAACTATGGCTACACCTTC
once	TRBV9	TRBJ2-1	NA	CASSPGGRDEQFF	TGTGCCAGCAGCCCAGGAGGCCGCGATGAGCAGTTCTTC
NA	TRBV7-2	TRBJ2-6	NA	CASSLDGSLDVLTF	TGTGCCAGCAGCTTAGATGGCAGCCTAGACGTCCTGACTTTC
NA	TRBV6-6	TRBJ1-5	NA	CASSYPGGQPQHF	TGTGCCAGCAGTTACCCGGGAGGTCAGCCCCAGCATTTT
NA	TRBV9	TRBJ2-6	NA	CASSSPLSPTGSDFGANVLTF	TGTGCCAGCAGCTCACCTCTCTCCCCTACAGGGTCCGACTTCGGGGCCAACGTCCTGACTTTC
few	TRBV19	TRBJ1-2	NA	CASSMVGGQRNYGYTF	TGTGCCAGTAGTATGGTGGGGGGTCAGCGGAACTATGGCTACACCTTC
few	TRBV6-4	TRBJ2-2	TRBD2	CASSGTSGGSGELFF	TGTGCCAGCAGTGGAACTAGCGGGGGTTCCGGGGAGCTGTTTTTT
NA	TRBV5-1	TRBJ1-6	TRBD1	CASSFRDRSSYNSPLHF	TGCGCCAGCAGCTTTAGGGACAGGAGCTCCTATAATTCACCCCTCCACTTT
few	TRBV5-1	TRBJ2-3	TRBD2	CASRTIAGSTDTQYF	TGCGCCAGCAGGACTATAGCGGGGAGCACAGATACGCAGTATTTT
NA	TRBV7-6	TRBJ1-1	NA	CASTPRGGEAFF	TGTGCCAGCACCCCAAGGGGCGGTGAAGCTTTCTTT